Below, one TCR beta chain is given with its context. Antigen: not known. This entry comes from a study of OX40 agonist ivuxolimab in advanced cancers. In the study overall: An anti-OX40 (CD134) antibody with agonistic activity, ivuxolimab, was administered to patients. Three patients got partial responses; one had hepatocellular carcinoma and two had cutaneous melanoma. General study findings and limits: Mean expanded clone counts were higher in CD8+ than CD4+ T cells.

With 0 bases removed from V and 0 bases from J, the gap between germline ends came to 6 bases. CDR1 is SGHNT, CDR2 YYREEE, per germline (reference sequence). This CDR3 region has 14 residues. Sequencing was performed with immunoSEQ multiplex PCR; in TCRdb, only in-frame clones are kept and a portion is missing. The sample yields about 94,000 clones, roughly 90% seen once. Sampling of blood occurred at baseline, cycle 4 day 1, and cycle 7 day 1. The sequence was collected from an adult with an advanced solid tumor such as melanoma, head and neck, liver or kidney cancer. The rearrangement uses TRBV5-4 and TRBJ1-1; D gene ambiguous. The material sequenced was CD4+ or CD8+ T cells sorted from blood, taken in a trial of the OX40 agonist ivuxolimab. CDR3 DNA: TGTGCCAGCAGCTTGGGTACCATGAACACTGAAGCTTTCTTT. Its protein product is CASSLGTMNTEAFF.